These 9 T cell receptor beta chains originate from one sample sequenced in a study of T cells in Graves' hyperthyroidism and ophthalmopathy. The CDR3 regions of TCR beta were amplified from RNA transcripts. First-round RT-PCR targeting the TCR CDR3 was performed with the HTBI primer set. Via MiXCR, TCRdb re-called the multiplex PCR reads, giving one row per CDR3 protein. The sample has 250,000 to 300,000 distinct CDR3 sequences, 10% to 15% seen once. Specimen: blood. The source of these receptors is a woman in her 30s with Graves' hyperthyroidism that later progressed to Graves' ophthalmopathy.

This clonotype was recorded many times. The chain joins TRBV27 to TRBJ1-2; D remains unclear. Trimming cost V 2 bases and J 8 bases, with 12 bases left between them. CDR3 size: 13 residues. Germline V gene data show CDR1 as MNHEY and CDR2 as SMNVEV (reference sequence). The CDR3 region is CASSLSGWEGYTF. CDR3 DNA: TGTGCCAGCAGTTTAAGCGGGTGGGAAGGCTACACCTTC.

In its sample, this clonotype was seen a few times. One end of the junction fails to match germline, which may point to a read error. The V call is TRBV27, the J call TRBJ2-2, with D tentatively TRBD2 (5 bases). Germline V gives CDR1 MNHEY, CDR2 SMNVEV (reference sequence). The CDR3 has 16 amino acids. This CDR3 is CASSGPGISQTGELVF. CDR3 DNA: TGTGCCAGCAGTGGGCCGGGTATCTCACAGACCGGGGAGCTGGTTTTT.

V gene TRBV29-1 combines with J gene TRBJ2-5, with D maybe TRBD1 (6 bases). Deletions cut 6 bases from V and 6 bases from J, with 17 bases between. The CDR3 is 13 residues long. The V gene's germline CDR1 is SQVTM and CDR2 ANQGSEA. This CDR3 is CSVLGQNPQTQYF. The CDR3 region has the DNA TGCAGCGTCTTAGGACAGAACCCTCAGACCCAGTACTTC.

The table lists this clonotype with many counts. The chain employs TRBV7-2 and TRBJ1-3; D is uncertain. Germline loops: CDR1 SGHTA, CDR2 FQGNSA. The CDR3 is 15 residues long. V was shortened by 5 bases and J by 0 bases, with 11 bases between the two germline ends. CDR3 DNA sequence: TGTGCCAGCAGCGTCACGGCAGCCTCTGGAAACACCATATATTTT. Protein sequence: CASSVTAASGNTIYF. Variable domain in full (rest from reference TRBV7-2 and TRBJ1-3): GAGVSQSPSNKVTEKGKDVELRCDPISGHTALYWYRQSLGQGLEFLIYFQGNSAPDKSGLPSDRFSAERTGGSVSTLTIQRTQQEDSAVYLCASSVTAASGNTIYFGEGSWLTVV.

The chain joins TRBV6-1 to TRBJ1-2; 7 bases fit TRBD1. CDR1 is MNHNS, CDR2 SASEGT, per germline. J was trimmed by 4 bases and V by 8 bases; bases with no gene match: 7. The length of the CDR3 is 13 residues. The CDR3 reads CASEDRQLYGYTF. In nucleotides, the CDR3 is TGTGCCAGCGAGGACAGGCAACTCTATGGCTACACCTTC.

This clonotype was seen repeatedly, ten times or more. In nucleotides, the CDR3 is TGCGCCAGCAGCAGGGAGCGGGAGTCTTACAATGAGCAGTTCTTC. Its translation is CASSRERESYNEQFF. The chain recombines TRBV5-1 with TRBJ2-1; 8 nucleotides align to TRBD2. V lost 4 bases to trimming and J lost 4 bases; unmatched junction nucleotides: 7. Germline V gives CDR1 SGHRS, CDR2 YFSETQ. The CDR3 is 15 amino acids.

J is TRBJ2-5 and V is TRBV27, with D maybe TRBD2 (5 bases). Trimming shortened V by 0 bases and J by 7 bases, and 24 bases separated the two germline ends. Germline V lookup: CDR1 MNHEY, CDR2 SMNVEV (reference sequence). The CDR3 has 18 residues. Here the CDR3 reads CASSLSEVRAGKPGTQYF. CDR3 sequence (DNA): TGTGCCAGCAGTTTATCGGAGGTTCGTGCAGGCAAGCCCGGGACCCAGTACTTC.

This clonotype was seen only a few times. The DNA for the CDR3 is TGTGCCACCAGTGAACCCCCCAGCCATGGGAATGAGCAGTTCTTC. It codes for CATSEPPSHGNEQFF. This sequence joins TRBV24-1 and TRBJ2-1; no firm D call. Germline CDR1 and CDR2: KGHDR and SFDVKD. The CDR3 spans 15 residues. The germline V and J ends were trimmed by 4 bases and 7 bases, with 16 bases remaining between them.

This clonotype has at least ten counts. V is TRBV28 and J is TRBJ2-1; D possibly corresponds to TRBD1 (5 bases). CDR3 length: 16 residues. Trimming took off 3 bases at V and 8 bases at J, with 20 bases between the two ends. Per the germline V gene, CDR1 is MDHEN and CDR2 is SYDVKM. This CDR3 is CASSFTLQGGFYEQFF. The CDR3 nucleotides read TGTGCCAGCAGTTTCACCCTGCAGGGCGGCTTTTATGAGCAGTTCTTC.